Described below is a single TCR beta chain sequence and its context. Germline lookup yields CDR1 SGHRS and CDR2 YFSETQ. This CDR3 spans 17 amino acids. V gave up 1 base and J gave up 1 base; unmatched junction bases: 5. These data belong to a study of cytomegalovirus exposure and HLA in healthy donors. Both 60 Vbeta primers and 13 Jbeta primers went into the PCR. Assay used: immunoSEQ multiplex PCR; TCRdb lists only in-frame clones, some missing. The table has tens of thousands of clones, roughly 80% seen once; the top ten hold about 1.2%. The chain is built from TRBV5-1 and TRBJ2-7; 13 bases agree with TRBD2. This receptor was identified in a girl aged 2-10 years in good health and CMV-seropositive. Sequencing used PBMCs. The CDR3, as DNA: TGCGCCAGCAGCTTGTCCGGGACTAGCGGGAATTCCTACGAGCAGTACTTC. Its protein product is CASSLSGTSGNSYEQYF.